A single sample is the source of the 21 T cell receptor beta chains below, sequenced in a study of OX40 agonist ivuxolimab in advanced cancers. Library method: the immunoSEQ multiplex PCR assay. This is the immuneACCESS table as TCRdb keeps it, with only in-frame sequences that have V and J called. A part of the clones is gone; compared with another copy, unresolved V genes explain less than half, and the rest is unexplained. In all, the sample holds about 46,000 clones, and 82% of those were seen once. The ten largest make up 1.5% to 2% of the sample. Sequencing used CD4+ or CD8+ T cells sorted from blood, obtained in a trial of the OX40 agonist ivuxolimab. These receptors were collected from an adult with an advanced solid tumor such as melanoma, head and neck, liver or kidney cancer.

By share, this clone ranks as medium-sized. The CDR3: CASSRSSGRTDTQYF. CDR3 coding DNA: TGTGCCAGCAGCCGATCTAGCGGCCGCACAGATACGCAGTATTTT. V gene TRBV9 combines with J gene TRBJ2-3; 7 bases match TRBD2. V shed 4 bases and J 1 base; nucleotides not matched to a gene: 6. The CDR3 is 15 residues long. Germline V lookup: CDR1 SGDLS, CDR2 YYNGEE.

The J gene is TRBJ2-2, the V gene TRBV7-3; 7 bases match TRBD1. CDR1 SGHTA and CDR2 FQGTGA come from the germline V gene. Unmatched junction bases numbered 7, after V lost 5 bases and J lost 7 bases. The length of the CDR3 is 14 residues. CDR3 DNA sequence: TGTGCCAGCAGCCACGGACAGGACGGCGGGGAGCTGTTTTTT. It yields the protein CASSHGQDGGELFF.

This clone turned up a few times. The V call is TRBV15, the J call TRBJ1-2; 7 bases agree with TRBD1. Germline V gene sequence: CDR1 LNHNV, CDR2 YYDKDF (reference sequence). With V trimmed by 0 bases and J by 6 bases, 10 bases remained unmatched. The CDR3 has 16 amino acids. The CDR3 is CATSRDVLDRDHGYTF. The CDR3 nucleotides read TGTGCCACCAGCAGAGATGTCCTCGACAGGGATCATGGCTACACCTTC.

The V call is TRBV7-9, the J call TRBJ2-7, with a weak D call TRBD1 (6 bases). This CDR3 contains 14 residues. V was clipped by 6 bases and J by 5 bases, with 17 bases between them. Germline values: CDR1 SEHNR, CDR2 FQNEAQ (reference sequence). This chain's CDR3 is CASRSSGVPHEQYF. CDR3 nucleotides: TGTGCCAGCAGAAGCTCAGGGGTCCCCCACGAGCAGTACTTC.

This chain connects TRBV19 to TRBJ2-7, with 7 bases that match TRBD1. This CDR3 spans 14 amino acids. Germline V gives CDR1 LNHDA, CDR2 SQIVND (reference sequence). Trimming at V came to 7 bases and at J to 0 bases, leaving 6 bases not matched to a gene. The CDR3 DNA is TGTGCCAGTACCTCGGACAGGCGCTCCTACGAGCAGTACTTC. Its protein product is CASTSDRRSYEQYF.

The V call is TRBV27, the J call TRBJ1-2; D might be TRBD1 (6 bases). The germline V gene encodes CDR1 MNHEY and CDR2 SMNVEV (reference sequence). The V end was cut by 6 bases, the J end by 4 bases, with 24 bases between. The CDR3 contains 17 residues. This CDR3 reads CASRPGSTGITTYGYTF. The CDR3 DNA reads TGTGCCAGCAGGCCAGGCTCAACAGGGATAACCACCTATGGCTACACCTTC.

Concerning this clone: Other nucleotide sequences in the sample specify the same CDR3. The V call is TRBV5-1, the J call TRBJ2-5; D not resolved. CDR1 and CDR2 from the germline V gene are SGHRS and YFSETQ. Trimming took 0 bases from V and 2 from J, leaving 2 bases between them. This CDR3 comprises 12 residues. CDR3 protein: CASSLGQETQYF. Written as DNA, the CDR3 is TGCGCCAGCAGCTTGGGGCAAGAGACCCAGTACTTC.

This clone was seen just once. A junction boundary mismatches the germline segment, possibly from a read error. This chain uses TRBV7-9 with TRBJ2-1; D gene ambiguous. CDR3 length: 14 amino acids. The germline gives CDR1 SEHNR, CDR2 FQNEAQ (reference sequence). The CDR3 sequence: CASSLERTYLAAIF. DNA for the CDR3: TGTGCCAGCAGCCTAGAACGGACCTATCTCGCAGCGATCTTC.

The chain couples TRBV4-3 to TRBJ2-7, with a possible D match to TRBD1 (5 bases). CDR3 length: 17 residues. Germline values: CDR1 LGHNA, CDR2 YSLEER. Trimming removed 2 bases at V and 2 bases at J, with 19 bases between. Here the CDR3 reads CASSQKTDSGLTYEQYF. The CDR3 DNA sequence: TGCGCCAGCAGCCAAAAAACCGACAGTGGCCTAACCTACGAGCAGTACTTC.

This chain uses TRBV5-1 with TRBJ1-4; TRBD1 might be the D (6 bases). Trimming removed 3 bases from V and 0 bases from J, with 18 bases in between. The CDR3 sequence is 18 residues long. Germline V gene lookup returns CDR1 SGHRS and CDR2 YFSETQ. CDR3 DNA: TGCGCCAGCAGCTCTGGGACATCCTCCGGTGCAACTAATGAAAAACTGTTTTTT. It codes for CASSSGTSSGATNEKLFF.

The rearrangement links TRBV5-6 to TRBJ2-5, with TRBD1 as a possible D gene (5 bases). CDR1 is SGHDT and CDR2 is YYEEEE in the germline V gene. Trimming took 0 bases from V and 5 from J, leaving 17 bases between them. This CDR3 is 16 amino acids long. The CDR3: CASSLGGQGNLETQYF. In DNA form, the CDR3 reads TGTGCCAGCAGCTTGGGGGGCCAAGGGAATCTGGAGACCCAGTACTTC.

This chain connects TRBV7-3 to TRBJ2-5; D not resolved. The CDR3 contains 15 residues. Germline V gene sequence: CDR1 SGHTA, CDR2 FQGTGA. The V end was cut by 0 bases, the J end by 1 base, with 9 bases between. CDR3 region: CASSLTGATQETQYF. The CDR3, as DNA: TGTGCCAGCAGCTTAACGGGTGCGACCCAAGAGACCCAGTACTTC.

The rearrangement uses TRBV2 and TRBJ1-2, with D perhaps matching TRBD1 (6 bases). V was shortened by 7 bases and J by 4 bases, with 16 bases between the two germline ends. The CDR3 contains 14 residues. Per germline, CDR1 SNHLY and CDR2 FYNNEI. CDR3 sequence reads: CASNVKGESYGYTF. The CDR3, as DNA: TGTGCCAGCAATGTTAAGGGGGAAAGCTATGGCTACACCTTC. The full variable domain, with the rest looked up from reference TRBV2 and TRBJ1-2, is EPEVTQTPSHQVTQMGQEVILRCVPISNHLYFYWYRQILGQKVEFLVSFYNNEISEKSEIFDDQFSVERPDGSNFTLKIRSTKLEDSAMYFCASNVKGESYGYTFGSGTRLTVV.

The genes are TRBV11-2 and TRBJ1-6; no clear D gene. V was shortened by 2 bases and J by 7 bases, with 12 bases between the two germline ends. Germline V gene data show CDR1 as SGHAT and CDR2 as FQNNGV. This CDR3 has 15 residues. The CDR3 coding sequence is TGTGCCAGCAGCTTATGGCAGGCCCGAAATTCACCCCTCCACTTT. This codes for CASSLWQARNSPLHF. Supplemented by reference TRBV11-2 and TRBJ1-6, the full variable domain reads EAGVAQSPRYKIIEKRQSVAFWCNPISGHATLYWYQQILGQGPKLLIQFQNNGVVDDSQLPKDRFSAERLKGVDSTLKIQPAKLEDSAVYLCASSLWQARNSPLHFGNGTRLTVT.

CDR3 nucleotides: TGCGCCAGCAGCTTGGCGGGGGGATATGGCTACACCTTC. It translates to CASSLAGGYGYTF. The gene calls are TRBV5-1 and TRBJ1-2; possible D gene TRBD1, 5 bases. The V gene lost 0 bases and the J gene lost 5 bases, with 8 bases spanning the gap. CDR1 is SGHRS and CDR2 is YFSETQ in the germline V gene. CDR3 length: 13 residues.

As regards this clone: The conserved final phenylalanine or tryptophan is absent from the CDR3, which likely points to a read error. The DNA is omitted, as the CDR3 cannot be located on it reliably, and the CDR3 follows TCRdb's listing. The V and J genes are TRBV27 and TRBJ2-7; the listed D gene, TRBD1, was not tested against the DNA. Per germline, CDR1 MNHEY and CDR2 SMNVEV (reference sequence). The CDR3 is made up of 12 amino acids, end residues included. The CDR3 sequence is CASSRIGQPFLL.

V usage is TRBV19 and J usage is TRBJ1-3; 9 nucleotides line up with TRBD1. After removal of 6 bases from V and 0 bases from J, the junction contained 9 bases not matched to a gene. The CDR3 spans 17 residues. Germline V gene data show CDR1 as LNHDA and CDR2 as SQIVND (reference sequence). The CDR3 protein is CASRPREDRGSGNTIYF. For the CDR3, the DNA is TGTGCCAGTAGGCCCAGAGAGGACAGGGGCTCTGGAAACACCATATATTTT.

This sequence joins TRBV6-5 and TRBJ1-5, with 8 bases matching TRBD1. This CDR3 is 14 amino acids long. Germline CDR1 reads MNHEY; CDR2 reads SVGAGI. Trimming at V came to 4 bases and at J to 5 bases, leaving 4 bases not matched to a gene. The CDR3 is CASSSKDRDQPQHF. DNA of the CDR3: TGTGCCAGCAGTTCCAAGGACAGGGATCAGCCCCAGCATTTT.

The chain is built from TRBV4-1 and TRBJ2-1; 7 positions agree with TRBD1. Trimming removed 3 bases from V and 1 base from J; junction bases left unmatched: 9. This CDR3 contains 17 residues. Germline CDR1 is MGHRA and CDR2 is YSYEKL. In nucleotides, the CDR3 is TGCGCCAGCAGCCAGGATCCCGGGACAGCATCCTACAATGAGCAGTTCTTC. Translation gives CASSQDPGTASYNEQFF.

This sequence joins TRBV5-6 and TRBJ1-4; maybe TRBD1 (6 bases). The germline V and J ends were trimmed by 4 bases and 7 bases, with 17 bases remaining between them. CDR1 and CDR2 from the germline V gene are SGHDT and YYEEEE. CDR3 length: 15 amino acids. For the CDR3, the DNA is TGTGCCAGCAGCCCACGCCGCAGGGGCGTTGAAAAACTGTTTTTT. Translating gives CASSPRRRGVEKLFF. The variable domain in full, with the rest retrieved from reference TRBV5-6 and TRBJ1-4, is DAGVTQSPTHLIKTRGQQVTLRCSPKSGHDTVSWYQQALGQGPQFIFQYYEEEERQRGNFPDRFSGHQFPNYSSELNVNALLLGDSALYLCASSPRRRGVEKLFFGSGTQLSVL.

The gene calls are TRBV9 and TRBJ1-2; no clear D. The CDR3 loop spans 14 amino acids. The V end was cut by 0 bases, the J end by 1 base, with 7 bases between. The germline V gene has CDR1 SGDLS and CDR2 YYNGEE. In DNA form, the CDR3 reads TGTGCCAGCAGCGTAGACAGCTTTAACTATGGCTACACCTTC. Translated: CASSVDSFNYGYTF.